This T cell receptor beta chain was recovered during a study of shared clonotypes between healthy human individuals. With 3 bases clipped from V and 8 bases from J, the junction kept 20 bases outside the gene matches. Looked up from germline, CDR1 is GTSNPN and CDR2 is SVGIG (reference sequence). The CDR3 spans 17 residues. Study-level points and caveats: Richness estimates generally favored naive over memory subsets. Large sequencing depth failed to make sorted-subset sequencing complete, rarefaction showed.

With respect to this clone: Its antigen is not identified.

The assay was carried out at the deep level. Sequencing was performed with immunoSEQ multiplex PCR; in TCRdb, only in-frame clones are kept and a portion is missing. Seen here are a few million clones, 92% observed once, and the top ten hold more than 0.35%. The material sequenced was naive CD4+ T cells from PBMCs. Subset: CD45RA+ positively selected. The clonotype was recovered from a man aged 18-30 years in good health. Some clones in this sample may be carry-over from other donors' samples. The chain is built from TRBV30 and TRBJ1-2; 8 nucleotides match TRBD1. The CDR3 protein is CAWREPTGGFPYGGYTF. CDR3 nucleotide sequence: TGTGCCTGGAGGGAACCAACAGGGGGTTTCCCCTATGGCGGCTACACCTTC.